The sequence of this T cell receptor beta chain was determined in a study of shared clonotypes between healthy human individuals. About the study: Serving as donors were a couple of women and three men, whose ages spanned 18 to 49. Study results and caveats: Depth of sequencing was expected to influence donor clonotype sharing.

Of note for this clone: The target antigen is unknown. Other DNA sequences of this sample code for an identical CDR3.

Here immunoSEQ multiplex PCR was the method, and the copy in TCRdb shows in-frame clones only, minus some. The sample shows more than 2,000,000 clones, roughly nine tenths of them seen only once. V trimming: 5 bases; J trimming: 2 bases; junction bases outside the gene matches: 5. CDR1 and CDR2 (germline): MNHEY, SVGAGI. This CDR3 spans 15 amino acids. Sequencing was performed on naive CD4+ T cells sorted from blood. The subset was: CD45RA+ positively selected. The receptor comes from a man younger than 30 in good health. This chain connects TRBV6-5 to TRBJ2-7; 11 positions agree with TRBD1. The CDR3 DNA is TGTGCCAGCAGTCTCCGGGACAGGGGGACCTACGAGCAGTACTTC. Encoded protein: CASSLRDRGTYEQYF.